This TCR beta chain derives from a study of human T cells and chemical hapten exposure. Points from the study as a whole: In comparison with controls, expanded TCRs gave rise to a significantly larger number of large CDR3 similarity clusters.

The V end lost 4 bases, the J end lost 4 bases, and 29 bases lay between the germline ends. Germline V gene data show CDR1 as MNHEY and CDR2 as SVGEGT. The CDR3 has 21 residues. At least ten counts were recorded for this clonotype. Its antigen is unknown. Time point denoted: pre-sensitization, week 0. Stated treatment: therapeutic diphenylcyclopropenone sensitization with weekly scalp DPC. Blood was drawn before each patch test was applied. Single cDNA molecules in the library carried unique molecular identifiers attached during preparation. MiXCR, applied by TCRdb to the RACE reads, yields one record per CDR3 protein. This table holds about 61,000 distinct CDR3 sequences, approximately 6.7% found once.

Sequenced here: whole blood, sampled in connection with sensitization to the hapten diphenylcyclopropenone (DPC). The chain joins TRBV6-2 or TRBV6-3 to TRBJ2-6; no definite D call. This TCR was sampled from a woman aged 25-40 years with alopecia areata. Some clones in this sample may be carry-over from other donors' samples. The CDR3 DNA sequence: TGTGCCAGCAGTTTCGAGTTCACGACCCGACCAGCCCGGTCCGGGGCCAACGTCCTGACTTTC. It codes for CASSFEFTTRPARSGANVLTF.